This TCR beta chain was identified during a study of a mutant IDH1 vaccine in newly diagnosed glioma. In the study overall: Either 4-6 weeks after radiotherapy alone or alongside temozolomide, vaccination was begun.

Time point indicated: week 5, during vaccination. All doses held 300 ug of mutant IDH1 20-mer peptide, with topical imiquimod. Note on this clone: Its target is unknown.

Assay used: immunoSEQ multiplex PCR; TCRdb lists only in-frame clones, some missing. The table includes around 56,000 clones, over 70% detected once. The CDR3 has 10 residues. Trimming removed 3 bases from V and 6 bases from J, with 3 bases in between. Germline CDR1 and CDR2: MNHEY and SMNVEV (reference sequence). The chain uses TRBV27 and TRBJ2-7; D gene uncertain. Sequencing was performed on PBMCs, taken from a glioma patient whose treatment included an IDH1 peptide vaccine. The clonotype originates from a man aged 25-45 years with glioma. The CDR3 protein is CASSFREQYF. CDR3 DNA: TGTGCCAGCAGTTTCCGCGAGCAGTACTTC.